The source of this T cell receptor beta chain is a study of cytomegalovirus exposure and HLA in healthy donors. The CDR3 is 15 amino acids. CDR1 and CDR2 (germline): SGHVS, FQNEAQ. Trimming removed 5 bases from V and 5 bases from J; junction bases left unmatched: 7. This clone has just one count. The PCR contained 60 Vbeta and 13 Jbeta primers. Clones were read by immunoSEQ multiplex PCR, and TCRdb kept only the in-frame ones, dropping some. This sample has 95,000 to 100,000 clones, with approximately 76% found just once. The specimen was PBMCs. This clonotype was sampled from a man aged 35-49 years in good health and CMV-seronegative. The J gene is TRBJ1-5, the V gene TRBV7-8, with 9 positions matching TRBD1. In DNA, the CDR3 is TGTGCCAGCAGCCTAGGACAGGGGTTAGATCAGCCCCAGCATTTT. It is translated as CASSLGQGLDQPQHF.